This passage covers 2 T cell receptor beta chains from one sample sequenced in a study of blood T cell repertoires in COVID-19. Sequencing was performed with immunoSEQ multiplex PCR; in TCRdb, only in-frame clones are kept and a portion is missing. The sample shows roughly 81,000 clones, around 80% of them seen only once. Sequencing was performed on peripheral blood. The receptors originated from a man aged 60 to 69 with acute or convalescent COVID-19.

The chain combines TRBV7-3 with TRBJ2-2, with D tentatively TRBD2 (6 bases). From germline, CDR1 is SGHTA and CDR2 FQGTGA. V was trimmed by 0 bases and J by 4 bases, leaving 12 bases between them. This CDR3 spans 16 amino acids. In nucleotides, the CDR3 is TGTGCCAGCAGCTTAACACGGGACTTCGTCACCGGGGAGCTGTTTTTT. Its protein is CASSLTRDFVTGELFF.

The chain joins TRBV7-2 to TRBJ2-2; the D gene is possibly TRBD1 (6 bases). Germline CDR1 reads SGHTA; CDR2 reads FQGNSA. Trimming shortened V by 5 bases and J by 7 bases, and 14 bases separated the two germline ends. The CDR3 covers 14 residues. CDR3 coding DNA: TGTGCCAGCAGCCCCGCAGGGGTGAACGGGGAGCTGTTTTTT. It encodes CASSPAGVNGELFF. Using reference TRBV7-2 and TRBJ2-2 for the parts outside the CDR3, the full variable domain is GAGVSQSPSNKVTEKGKDVELRCDPISGHTALYWYRQSLGQGLEFLIYFQGNSAPDKSGLPSDRFSAERTGGSVSTLTIQRTQQEDSAVYLCASSPAGVNGELFFGEGSRLTVL.